Each of the 23 T cell receptor beta chains below was sequenced from the same sample in a study of response to subunit inactivated influenza vaccine. MiXCR was run by TCRdb on the RT-PCR reads, yielding one entry per CDR3 protein. The profile covers around 580,000 distinct CDR3 sequences, with approximately 12% appearing a single time and roughly a tenth taken by the ten largest. This specimen consisted of PBMCs from blood, obtained on the day of vaccination. These TCRs come from a man in his fifties or sixties who received an inactivated influenza vaccine.

The chain is built from TRBV4-1 and TRBJ1-2, with unresolved D. V was pared by 1 base and J by 8 bases, with 14 bases between. The CDR3 contains 14 residues. The germline V gene has CDR1 MGHRA and CDR2 YSYEKL. CDR3 region: CASSQGVRAYGYTF. In nucleotides, the CDR3 is TGCGCCAGCAGCCAAGGGGTGAGAGCATACGGCTACACCTTC.

This sequence joins TRBV12-3 or TRBV12-4 and TRBJ2-2; D remains unclear. Trimming pared 6 bases from V and 3 bases from J, leaving 11 bases between. This CDR3 contains 14 residues. The CDR3 loop is CASSPTEDTGELFF. The CDR3 coding sequence is TGTGCCAGCAGCCCCACAGAAGACACCGGGGAGCTGTTTTTT.

The chain couples TRBV5-1 to TRBJ2-5, with D unresolved. Trimming took off 3 bases at V and 1 base at J, with 4 bases between the two ends. The CDR3 extends over 12 amino acids. Germline values: CDR1 SGHRS, CDR2 YFSETQ. CDR3 sequence: CASSWAQETQYF. The DNA for the CDR3 is TGCGCCAGCAGCTGGGCCCAAGAGACCCAGTACTTC. Drawing the rest from reference TRBV5-1 and TRBJ2-5, the complete variable domain is KAGVTQTPRYLIKTRGQQVTLSCSPISGHRSVSWYQQTPGQGLQFLFEYFSETQRNKGNFPGRFSGRQFSNSRSEMNVSTLELGDSALYLCASSWAQETQYFGPGTRLLVL.

The sample holds a few counts of this clonotype. The genes are TRBV12-3 or TRBV12-4 and TRBJ2-5; D is perhaps TRBD2 (6 bases). V lost 3 bases, J lost 1 base, and 12 bases lay in between. The CDR3 has 15 residues. CDR3 loop: CASSLRTNGQETQYF. DNA of the CDR3: TGTGCCAGCAGTTTGAGGACTAACGGCCAAGAGACCCAGTACTTC.

The V call is TRBV4-2, the J call TRBJ2-4, with 9 bases fitting TRBD2. J gave up 8 bases and V 1 base, and 12 bases lay outside the gene matches. This CDR3 region has 17 residues. Per germline, CDR1 LGHNA and CDR2 YNFKEQ. CDR3 sequence: CASSQGLEAGGRDIQYF. CDR3 DNA sequence: TGTGCCAGCAGCCAAGGACTGGAGGCGGGGGGGCGGGACATTCAGTACTTC.

This sequence joins TRBV27 and TRBJ2-1; no definite D call. The CDR3 is made up of 14 amino acids. The germline V and J ends were trimmed by 0 bases and 6 bases, with 9 bases remaining between them. Germline V gene lookup returns CDR1 MNHEY and CDR2 SMNVEV (reference sequence). The CDR3 sequence is CASSLSRRFNEQFF. Written as DNA, the CDR3 is TGTGCCAGCAGTTTATCGCGCCGTTTCAATGAGCAGTTCTTC.

This sequence joins TRBV7-9 and TRBJ2-3; a possible D gene is TRBD2 (6 bases). The CDR3 runs 14 residues. Germline loops: CDR1 SEHNR, CDR2 FQNEAQ (reference sequence). Deletions cut 0 bases from V and 5 bases from J, with 9 bases between. CDR3 in amino acids: CASSLARREDTQYF. In DNA, the CDR3 is TGTGCCAGCAGCTTAGCGCGGCGGGAAGATACGCAGTATTTT. The full variable domain, rest sourced from reference TRBV7-9 and TRBJ2-3, is DTGVSQNPRHKITKRGQNVTFRCDPISEHNRLYWYRQTLGQGPEFLTYFQNEAQLEKSRLLSDRFSAERPKGSFSTLEIQRTEQGDSAMYLCASSLARREDTQYFGPGTRLTVL.

This clonotype was observed many times. The CDR3 carries no conserved terminal phenylalanine or tryptophan, so it likely arises from a read error. The DNA is left out, because the CDR3 cannot be placed on it with certainty; the CDR3 is given as TCRdb lists it. V and J are TRBV15 and TRBJ2-5. The length of the CDR3 is 11 amino acids, counting both ends. Germline lookup yields CDR1 LNHNV and CDR2 YYDKDF (reference sequence). CDR3 residues: CATKTGPKWQL.

This clonotype was counted at least ten times. The chain links TRBV11-2 to TRBJ2-1; possibly TRBD1 for D (5 bases). With 1 base removed from V and 0 bases from J, the gap between germline ends came to 13 bases. This CDR3 has 17 amino acids. The germline V gene encodes CDR1 SGHAT and CDR2 FQNNGV. CDR3 amino acids: CASSLGLRGSSYNEQFF. In DNA form, the CDR3 reads TGTGCCAGCAGCTTAGGTCTTAGGGGTAGCTCCTACAATGAGCAGTTCTTC.

CDR3 nucleotide sequence: TGTGCCAGCAGTGAGGCTAGCTATAATGAGCAGTTCTTC. It is translated as CASSEASYNEQFF. The chain carries TRBV6-4 and TRBJ2-1, with D perhaps matching TRBD2 (5 bases). The CDR3 has 13 amino acids. Trimming shortened V by 3 bases and J by 7 bases, and 10 bases separated the two germline ends. Germline values: CDR1 MRHNA, CDR2 SNTAGT.

In regard to this clonotype: The junction and the germline gene differ at one end; a read error may be behind it. V usage is TRBV6-5 and J usage is TRBJ1-2; no clear D. Looked up from germline, CDR1 is MNHEY and CDR2 is SVGAGI. The CDR3 totals 15 residues. CDR3 sequence reads: CASSNSPRGVYGYTF. In DNA form, the CDR3 reads TGTGCCAGCAGTAACTCTCCACGAGGCGTCTATGGCTACACCTTC.

This clonotype has ten or more counts. The V call is TRBV5-1, the J call TRBJ2-1; 10 bases fit TRBD2. The CDR3 totals 14 residues. With 2 bases clipped from V and 7 bases from J, the junction kept 3 bases outside the gene matches. Germline V gene lookup returns CDR1 SGHRS and CDR2 YFSETQ. This CDR3 reads CASSLIAGGNEQFF. The DNA for the CDR3 is TGCGCCAGCAGCTTAATAGCGGGGGGTAATGAGCAGTTCTTC.

This clonotype was counted a few times. The V and J genes are TRBV20-1 and TRBJ2-5; perhaps TRBD2 as D (6 bases). Looked up from germline, CDR1 is DFQATT and CDR2 is SNEGSKA (reference sequence). There are 12 residues in the CDR3. The ends were cut back, 5 bases at V and 3 bases at J, with 10 bases in the middle. The CDR3 is CSALRLEETQYF. Here the CDR3 DNA reads TGCAGTGCTCTCCGACTAGAAGAGACCCAGTACTTC.

This CDR3 is CASSISGDEQFF. CDR3 coding DNA: TGTGCCAGTAGTATTTCGGGCGATGAGCAGTTCTTC. The rearrangement links TRBV19 to TRBJ2-1; no reliable D call. V shed 3 bases and J shed 8 bases, with 8 bases lying between them. Germline loops: CDR1 LNHDA, CDR2 SQIVND (reference sequence). The CDR3 sequence is 12 residues long.

This clonotype was observed many times. This rearrangement joins TRBV10-2 to TRBJ1-2, with 10 nucleotides matching TRBD1. CDR1 and CDR2 from the germline V gene are WSHSY and SAAADI. CDR3 length equals 16 residues. Trimming removed 9 bases from V and 0 bases from J; junction bases left unmatched: 10. CDR3 in DNA: TGCGCCAGTTTTGGGGGACAGGGGTTCCCTAACTATGGCTACACCTTC. Residues: CASFGGQGFPNYGYTF.

The rearrangement uses TRBV28 and TRBJ2-5; TRBD2 matches 15 bases. The germline gives CDR1 MDHEN, CDR2 SYDVKM. After removal of 6 bases from V and 4 bases from J, the junction contained 6 bases not matched to a gene. CDR3 length: 16 amino acids. The CDR3 nucleotides read TGTGCCAGCAGAGGTGGACTAGCGGGAGGGCGAGAGACCCAGTACTTC. This codes for CASRGGLAGGRETQYF.

This clonotype was observed at least ten times. The gene calls are TRBV6-2 or TRBV6-3 and TRBJ2-2, with D possibly matching TRBD1 (5 bases). The CDR3 spans 15 residues. Germline values: CDR1 MNHEY, CDR2 SVGEGT. With 2 bases removed from V and 4 bases from J, the gap between germline ends came to 11 bases. The CDR3 sequence: CASSYGAGPTGELFF. CDR3 nucleotide sequence: TGTGCCAGCAGTTACGGAGCAGGGCCCACCGGGGAGCTGTTTTTT.

The chain combines TRBV20-1 with TRBJ2-1; TRBD2 matches at 8 bases. This CDR3 spans 15 amino acids. Unmatched junction bases numbered 6, after V lost 3 bases and J lost 2 bases. CDR1 and CDR2 from the germline V gene are DFQATT and SNEGSKA (reference sequence). As DNA, the CDR3 is TGCAGTGCTAGTAAACGGGGGGGCACCTACAATGAGCAGTTCTTC. It codes for CSASKRGGTYNEQFF.

This clonotype was observed a handful of times. V usage is TRBV20-1 and J usage is TRBJ2-5, with 7 bases aligning to TRBD1. CDR3 length equals 16 residues. V shed 1 base and J 4 bases; nucleotides not matched to a gene: 12. Germline lookup yields CDR1 DFQATT and CDR2 SNEGSKA (reference sequence). CDR3 amino acids: CSARGRTGAPRETQYF. The CDR3 DNA sequence: TGCAGTGCTAGAGGTCGAACAGGGGCTCCTCGAGAGACCCAGTACTTC.

This chain links TRBV27 with TRBJ1-5, with D maybe TRBD1 (5 bases). V lost 6 bases to trimming and J lost 2 bases, with 14 bases between them. This CDR3 has 15 amino acids. Germline CDR1 MNHEY, CDR2 SMNVEV (reference sequence). The CDR3 is CASRMQGGGNQPQHF. CDR3 sequence (DNA): TGTGCCAGCAGGATGCAGGGAGGGGGCAATCAGCCCCAGCATTTT.

The chain employs TRBV5-1 and TRBJ2-3, with D possibly being TRBD1 (6 bases). Trimming left V 0 bases short and J 4 bases short, with 12 bases between. This CDR3 has 15 amino acids. CDR1 SGHRS and CDR2 YFSETQ come from the germline V gene. CDR3: CASSLGGAGADTQYF. CDR3 in DNA: TGCGCCAGCAGCTTGGGTGGGGCAGGGGCAGATACGCAGTATTTT.

The chain couples TRBV27 to TRBJ2-7, with D possibly matching TRBD1 (5 bases). The CDR3 totals 16 residues. Germline assignment: CDR1 MNHEY and CDR2 SMNVEV (reference sequence). Between the trimmed V and J ends, which lost 5 bases and 2 bases, there was a span of 19 bases. Written as DNA, the CDR3 is TGTGCCAGCAGTACACGACTCCAGGGCTGGACCTACGAGCAGTACTTC. It yields the protein CASSTRLQGWTYEQYF.

The chain couples TRBV18 to TRBJ2-7; 7 bases match TRBD1. This CDR3 is built from 14 residues. Germline CDR1 KGHSH, CDR2 LQKENI. V was pared by 1 base and J by 5 bases, with 5 bases of the junction left unmatched. The CDR3, as DNA: TGTGCCAGCTCACCACTACAGGGGACCCACGAGCAGTACTTC. Translated: CASSPLQGTHEQYF. The variable domain in full, with the rest retrieved from reference TRBV18 and TRBJ2-7, is NAGVMQNPRHLVRRRGQEARLRCSPMKGHSHVYWYRQLPEEGLKFMVYLQKENIIDESGMPKERFSAEFPKEGPSILRIQQVVRGDSAAYFCASSPLQGTHEQYFGPGTRLTVT.